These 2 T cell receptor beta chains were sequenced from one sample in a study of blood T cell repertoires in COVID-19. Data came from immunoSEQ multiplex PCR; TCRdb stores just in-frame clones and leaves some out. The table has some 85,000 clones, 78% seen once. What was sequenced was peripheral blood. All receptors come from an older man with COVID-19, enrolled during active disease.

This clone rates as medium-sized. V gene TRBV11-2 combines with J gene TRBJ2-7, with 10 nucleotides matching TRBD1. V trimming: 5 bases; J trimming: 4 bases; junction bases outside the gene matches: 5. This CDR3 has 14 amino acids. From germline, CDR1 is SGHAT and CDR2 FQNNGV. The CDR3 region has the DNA TGTGCCAGCAGCAGACAGGGGGCGGCTTACGAGCAGTACTTC. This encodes CASSRQGAAYEQYF.

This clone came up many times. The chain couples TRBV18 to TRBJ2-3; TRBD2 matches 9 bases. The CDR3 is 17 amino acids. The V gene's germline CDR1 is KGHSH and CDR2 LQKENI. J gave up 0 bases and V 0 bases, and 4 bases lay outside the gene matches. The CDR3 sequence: CASSPPRSGRSTDTQYF. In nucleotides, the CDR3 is TGTGCCAGCTCACCACCGAGAAGCGGGAGGAGCACAGATACGCAGTATTTT.